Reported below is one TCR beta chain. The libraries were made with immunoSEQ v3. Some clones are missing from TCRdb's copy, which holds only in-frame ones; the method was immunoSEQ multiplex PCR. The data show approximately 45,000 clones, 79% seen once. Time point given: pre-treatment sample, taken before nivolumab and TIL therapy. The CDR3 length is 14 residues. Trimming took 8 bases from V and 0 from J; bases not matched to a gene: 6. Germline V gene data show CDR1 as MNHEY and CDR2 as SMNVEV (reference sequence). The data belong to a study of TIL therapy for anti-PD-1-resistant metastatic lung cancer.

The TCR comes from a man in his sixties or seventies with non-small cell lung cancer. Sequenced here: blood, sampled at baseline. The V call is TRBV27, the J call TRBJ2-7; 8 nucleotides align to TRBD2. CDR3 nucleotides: TGTGCCAGCGTCGACCTAGCGGGCTCCTACGAGCAGTACTTC. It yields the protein CASVDLAGSYEQYF.